Below are 30 T cell receptor beta chains sequenced from a single sample in a study of cytomegalovirus exposure and HLA in healthy donors. Both 60 Vbeta primers and 13 Jbeta primers went into the PCR. Here immunoSEQ multiplex PCR was the method, and the copy in TCRdb shows in-frame clones only, minus some. The sample contains about 160,000 clones, around 78% of which appear only once. Sequencing input: PBMCs. The receptor source for this set is a woman aged 40-49 years in good health and CMV-seronegative.

This chain links TRBV7-3 with TRBJ2-3; tentatively, D is TRBD2 (6 bases). Germline CDR1 SGHTA, CDR2 FQGTGA. This CDR3 has 13 amino acids. V lost 6 bases and J 0 bases, leaving 7 bases between the germline ends. CDR3 nucleotide sequence: TGTGCCAGCAGAGGAGGGAGCACAGATACGCAGTATTTT. Its protein is CASRGGSTDTQYF.

CDR3: CASSKGLAGGRETQYF. The CDR3 nucleotides are TGTGCCAGCAGCAAGGGACTAGCGGGGGGGCGTGAGACCCAGTACTTC. The chain links TRBV7-2 to TRBJ2-5; 16 nucleotides align to TRBD2. The CDR3 contains 16 residues. V was clipped by 5 bases and J by 5 bases; unmatched bases: 5. CDR1 is SGHTA and CDR2 is FQGNSA in the germline V gene.

About this clone itself: A read error may produce the germline difference seen at one junction end. This rearrangement joins TRBV28 to TRBJ1-1; TRBD1 matches 9 bases. This CDR3 is 15 amino acids long. The germline gives CDR1 MDHEN, CDR2 SYDVKM. The CDR3 region has the DNA TGTGCCAGCAGGGGATACGGGACAGGGAACCCTGAAGCTTTCTTT. Its protein product is CASRGYGTGNPEAFF.

The chain employs TRBV2 and TRBJ2-7, with D perhaps TRBD1 (6 bases). Germline V gene data show CDR1 as SNHLY and CDR2 as FYNNEI. This CDR3 contains 12 residues. Trimming removed 3 bases at V and 4 bases at J, with 7 bases between. This CDR3 reads CASSDRGYEQYF. The CDR3 DNA reads TGTGCCAGCAGTGACAGGGGATACGAGCAGTACTTC.

This chain uses TRBV18 with TRBJ1-1; 7 bases match TRBD1. Germline V gene lookup returns CDR1 KGHSH and CDR2 LQKENI. CDR3 size: 16 residues. V trimming: 3 bases; J trimming: 3 bases; junction bases outside the gene matches: 10. The CDR3 DNA follows: TGTGCCAGCTCACCGATTCAGGGGGGCTTGGACACTGAAGCTTTCTTT. Encoded protein: CASSPIQGGLDTEAFF.

This clone was counted between two and nine times. V and J are TRBV2 and TRBJ1-5; no clear D gene. Germline CDR1 reads SNHLY; CDR2 reads FYNNEI. Trimming pared 3 bases from V and 0 bases from J, leaving 9 bases between. There are 15 residues in the CDR3. The CDR3 region is CASSEEGGSNQPQHF. The DNA of the CDR3 is TGTGCCAGCAGTGAGGAGGGAGGTAGCAATCAGCCCCAGCATTTT.

J is TRBJ2-1 and V is TRBV6-4; 11 bases agree with TRBD2. The V segment lost 6 bases and the J segment 6 bases; nucleotides outside the gene matches: 4. The germline CDR1 and CDR2 sequences are MRHNA and SNTAGT. The CDR3 is made up of 14 amino acids. Here the CDR3 reads CASSPSGGTNEQFF. For the CDR3, the DNA is TGTGCCAGCAGCCCTAGCGGGGGGACCAATGAGCAGTTCTTC.

J is TRBJ1-2 and V is TRBV2; weak D call: TRBD1 (5 bases). V was shortened by 10 bases and J by 1 base, with 16 bases between the two germline ends. The length of the CDR3 is 14 residues. Germline assignment: CDR1 SNHLY and CDR2 FYNNEI. Here the CDR3 reads CAMRGLQSNYGYTF. Here the CDR3 DNA reads TGTGCCATGCGGGGCCTCCAGAGTAACTATGGCTACACCTTC.

In its sample, this clone was seen a few times. V is TRBV5-6 and J is TRBJ1-5, with D tentatively TRBD1 (5 bases). This CDR3 contains 15 residues. Per germline, CDR1 SGHDT and CDR2 YYEEEE. Trimming cost V 3 bases and J 4 bases, with 14 bases left between them. The CDR3 sequence: CASSSRDSRNQPQHF. The CDR3, as DNA: TGTGCCAGCAGCTCCCGTGACAGTAGAAATCAGCCCCAGCATTTT.

The chain combines TRBV19 with TRBJ1-5, with D perhaps matching TRBD1 (6 bases). V was cut by 0 bases and J by 3 bases, with 9 bases left in between. This CDR3 region has 15 residues. Germline loops: CDR1 LNHDA, CDR2 SQIVND (reference sequence). CDR3 in DNA: TGTGCCAGTAGTATAGAAGGACAGTCCAATCAGCCCCAGCATTTT. Residues: CASSIEGQSNQPQHF.

This chain links TRBV20-1 with TRBJ1-1; D ambiguous. The CDR3 covers 11 residues. The V end was cut by 5 bases, the J end by 5 bases, with 9 bases between. Germline V gene data show CDR1 as DFQATT and CDR2 as SNEGSKA (reference sequence). CDR3 sequence reads: CSAGTETEAFF. The CDR3 DNA reads TGCAGTGCTGGAACAGAAACTGAAGCTTTCTTT.

The chain carries TRBV7-8 and TRBJ1-2; D is perhaps TRBD1 (6 bases). Trimming removed 2 bases at V and 8 bases at J, with 12 bases between. CDR3 size: 13 residues. Germline loops: CDR1 SGHVS, CDR2 FQNEAQ. The chain's CDR3 is CASSLRTEQGYTF. The CDR3, as DNA: TGTGCCAGCAGCTTAAGGACAGAACAGGGCTACACCTTC.

The CDR3 region has the DNA TGTGCCAGCTCACCAGCGGGGGCTGAAGCTTTCTTT. The encoded protein is CASSPAGAEAFF. This chain joins TRBV18 and TRBJ1-1; possibly TRBD1 for D (5 bases). The V end was cut by 2 bases, the J end by 6 bases, with 7 bases between. Per germline, CDR1 KGHSH and CDR2 LQKENI. The CDR3 has 12 residues.

The genes are TRBV6-5 and TRBJ1-2; 9 nucleotides agree with TRBD1. Per the germline V gene, CDR1 is MNHEY and CDR2 is SVGAGI. The CDR3 totals 13 residues. V dropped 7 bases and J dropped 7; count of bases not matched to a gene: 7. Written as DNA, the CDR3 is TGTGCCAGCACGGGACAGGGCCTGAGTGGCTACACCTTC. Its translation: CASTGQGLSGYTF.

The chain uses TRBV4-1 and TRBJ2-5; 8 bases match TRBD1. TRBJ2-7 matches the DNA end more closely, so the J call is doubtful. Germline CDR1 is MGHRA and CDR2 is YSYEKL. The CDR3 extends over 14 amino acids. In nucleotides, the CDR3 is TGCGCCAGCAGCACGCCGGGACAGGCCTACGAGCAGTACTTC. Protein product: CASSTPGQAYEQYF.

The CDR3 DNA follows: TGTGCCAGCAGCTATGGGAGGGGGGGCGCCACAGATACGCAGTATTTT. This encodes CASSYGRGGATDTQYF. This sequence joins TRBV7-6 and TRBJ2-3, with a weak D call TRBD2 (7 bases). The CDR3 spans 16 residues. CDR1 SGHVS and CDR2 FNYEAQ come from the germline V gene. Trimming shortened V by 4 bases and J by 2 bases, and 16 bases separated the two germline ends. Variable domain in full (rest from reference TRBV7-6 and TRBJ2-3): GAGVSQSPRYKVTKRGQDVALRCDPISGHVSLYWYRQALGQGPEFLTYFNYEAQQDKSGLPNDRFSAERPEGSISTLTIQRTEQRDSAMYRCASSYGRGGATDTQYFGPGTRLTVL.

The chain couples TRBV7-9 to TRBJ2-3; D call uncertain. This CDR3 has 15 amino acids. Germline V gene data show CDR1 as SEHNR and CDR2 as FQNEAQ (reference sequence). The ends were cut back, 4 bases at V and 1 base at J, with 12 bases in the middle. CDR3 region: CASSSHPQGTDTQYF. CDR3 nucleotide sequence: TGTGCCAGCAGCTCCCATCCACAAGGCACAGATACGCAGTATTTT.

CDR3 nucleotides: TGTGCCAGCAGTGAAAAACAGGCCCGTCAGCCCCAGCATTTT. Its protein is CASSEKQARQPQHF. The chain has TRBV2 and TRBJ1-5; a possible D gene is TRBD1 (5 bases). Trimming pared 2 bases from V and 6 bases from J, leaving 11 bases between. The germline V gene has CDR1 SNHLY and CDR2 FYNNEI. The CDR3 has 14 amino acids. Looking up the rest from reference TRBV2 and TRBJ1-5 gives the full variable domain: EPEVTQTPSHQVTQMGQEVILRCVPISNHLYFYWYRQILGQKVEFLVSFYNNEISEKSEIFDDQFSVERPDGSNFTLKIRSTKLEDSAMYFCASSEKQARQPQHFGDGTRLSIL.

The rearrangement uses TRBV2 and TRBJ2-3; perhaps TRBD2 as D (5 bases). Per the germline V gene, CDR1 is SNHLY and CDR2 is FYNNEI. The CDR3 is 13 residues long. The V end lost 7 bases, the J end lost 5 bases, and 13 bases lay between the germline ends. DNA of the CDR3: TGTGCCAGCATTCTCTCGAGGGAAGATACGCAGTATTTT. Translated, it gives CASILSREDTQYF.

This chain joins TRBV2 and TRBJ2-1; 12 bases agree with TRBD2. The CDR3 is 16 amino acids. CDR1 and CDR2 (germline): SNHLY, FYNNEI. The V segment lost 9 bases and the J segment 6 bases; nucleotides outside the gene matches: 12. The CDR3 here is CASTTTSGGTFNEQFF. The CDR3 region has the DNA TGTGCCAGTACCACTACTAGCGGGGGGACATTCAATGAGCAGTTCTTC.

The chain uses TRBV27 and TRBJ2-7; possible D gene TRBD1, 6 bases. CDR1 and CDR2 (germline): MNHEY, SMNVEV (reference sequence). This CDR3 has 14 amino acids. V lost 2 bases, J lost 2 bases, and 10 bases lay in between. In DNA, the CDR3 is TGTGCCAGCAGTTTAGACAGGCAAGCCTACGAGCAGTACTTC. Its protein product is CASSLDRQAYEQYF.

The J gene is TRBJ2-7, the V gene TRBV18, with 9 bases lining up with TRBD1. Germline V gives CDR1 KGHSH, CDR2 LQKENI. The CDR3 runs to 14 residues. V lost 8 bases, J lost 4 bases, and 9 bases stayed unmatched. The CDR3 here is CASGPGQGPYEQYF. The CDR3 DNA sequence: TGTGCCAGCGGACCGGGACAGGGACCATACGAGCAGTACTTC.

The V gene is TRBV7-6, the J gene TRBJ2-1; the match to TRBD2 covers 14 bases. This CDR3 spans 16 amino acids. The J segment lost 7 bases and the V segment lost 7 bases, leaving 9 bases of the junction unmatched. Germline lookup yields CDR1 SGHVS and CDR2 FNYEAQ. The CDR3 loop is CASTRRTSGGMNEQFF. As DNA, the CDR3 is TGTGCCAGCACTCGCCGGACTAGCGGGGGGATGAATGAGCAGTTCTTC.

This sequence joins TRBV6-1 and TRBJ1-2; D gene uncertain. This CDR3 region has 13 residues. Germline V gene sequence: CDR1 MNHNS, CDR2 SASEGT. The V end lost 5 bases, the J end lost 8 bases, and 15 bases lay between the germline ends. The CDR3 nucleotides read TGTGCCAGCAGTATGGGCGCAATGTGGGGCTACACCTTC. The encoded protein is CASSMGAMWGYTF.

The rearrangement uses TRBV28 and TRBJ1-1, with D unclear. V lost 6 bases to trimming and J lost 5 bases, with 16 bases between them. Germline values: CDR1 MDHEN, CDR2 SYDVKM. CDR3 length equals 14 residues. The DNA for the CDR3 is TGTGCCAGCAGGCCTCCCTCCGTACTGACTGAAGCTTTCTTT. Translated: CASRPPSVLTEAFF.

This clone was seen a single time. This sequence joins TRBV5-6 and TRBJ1-3; D is unclear. The CDR3 length is 13 residues. V shed 4 bases and J shed 4 bases, with 9 bases lying between them. Germline CDR1 is SGHDT and CDR2 is YYEEEE. The CDR3 nucleotides read TGTGCCAGCAGCGACTACAGAGGAAACACCATATATTTT. It yields the protein CASSDYRGNTIYF.

This sequence joins TRBV5-5 and TRBJ1-4; a weak D match, TRBD1 (6 bases). Germline assignment: CDR1 SGHKS and CDR2 YYEKEE (reference sequence). This CDR3 is 19 amino acids long. Trimming stripped 2 bases from V and 4 bases from J, with 24 bases between. Here the CDR3 reads CASSLSSLWVGTSNEKLFF. CDR3 nucleotide sequence: TGTGCCAGCAGCTTAAGTTCGTTGTGGGTGGGGACAAGTAATGAAAAACTGTTTTTT.

V and J are TRBV6-1 and TRBJ2-7, with 9 bases matching TRBD2. V lost 10 bases, J lost 2 bases, and 12 bases stayed unmatched. There are 15 residues in the CDR3. CDR1 is MNHNS and CDR2 is SASEGT in the germline V gene. The CDR3 reads CATHDSGGPAYEQYF. For the CDR3, the DNA is TGTGCCACACACGACAGCGGGGGGCCCGCCTACGAGCAGTACTTC.

This rearrangement joins TRBV2 to TRBJ2-5; 8 bases are shared with TRBD1. The DNA end is more similar to TRBJ2-7, so the J call may be wrong. The CDR3 runs 13 residues. The germline gives CDR1 SNHLY, CDR2 FYNNEI. Here the CDR3 DNA reads TGTGCCAGCCAGGACAGGGCCTCCTACGAGCAGTACTTC. Encoded protein: CASQDRASYEQYF.

The rearrangement joins TRBV5-4 to TRBJ2-7, with TRBD1 matching over 11 bases. Germline CDR1 and CDR2: SGHNT and YYREEE (reference sequence). The CDR3 is made up of 13 amino acids. J lost 4 bases, V lost 7 bases, and 4 bases had no gene match. The CDR3 coding sequence is TGTGCCAGCGGGACAGGGGGAATGTACGAGCAGTACTTC. This translates into CASGTGGMYEQYF.